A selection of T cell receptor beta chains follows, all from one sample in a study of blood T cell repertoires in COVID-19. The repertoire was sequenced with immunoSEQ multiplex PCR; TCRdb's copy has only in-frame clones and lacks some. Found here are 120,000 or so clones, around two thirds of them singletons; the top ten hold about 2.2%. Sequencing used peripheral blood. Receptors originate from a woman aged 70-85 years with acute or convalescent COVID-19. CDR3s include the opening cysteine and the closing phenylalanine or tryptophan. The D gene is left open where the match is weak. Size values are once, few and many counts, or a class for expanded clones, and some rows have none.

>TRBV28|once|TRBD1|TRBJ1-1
TGTGCCAGCGGGACAGGGGGGGCCTTCTCGAACACTGAAGCTTTCTTT
CASGTGGAFSNTEAFF
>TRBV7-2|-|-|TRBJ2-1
TGTGCCAGCAGGTCGCTCGGGGTCTACAATGAGCAGTTCTTC
CASRSLGVYNEQFF
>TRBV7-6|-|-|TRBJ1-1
TGTGCCAGCAGCTCAGGTTTGTCGAACACTGAAGCTTTCTTT
CASSSGLSNTEAFF
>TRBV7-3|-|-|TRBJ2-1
TGTGCCAGCAGCCTCGGAGGTGTCCGCGCCAATGAGCAGTTCTTC
CASSLGGVRANEQFF
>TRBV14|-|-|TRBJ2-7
TGTGCCAGCAGCCTGAGTGCTTCCGAGCAGTACTTC
CASSLSASEQYF
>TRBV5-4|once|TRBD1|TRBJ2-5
TGTGCCAGCAGCTCCCCGACAGGGGGGGAGACCCAGTACTTC
CASSSPTGGETQYF
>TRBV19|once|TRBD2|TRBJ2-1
TGTGCCAGTAGTAGCGGACTAGCGGGGGGGCTGGGTCCCTACAATGAGCAGTTCTTC
CASSSGLAGGLGPYNEQFF
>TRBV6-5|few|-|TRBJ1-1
TGTGCCAGCAGTTTTAAGCTCCATTCTATTGAAGCTTTCTTT
CASSFKLHSIEAFF
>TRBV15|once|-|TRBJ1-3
TGTGCCACCAGCAGAGACAGGGGACGAGGAAACACCATATATTTT
CATSRDRGRGNTIYF
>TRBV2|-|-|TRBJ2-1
TGTGCCAGCAGTTCAAACAATGAGCAGTTCTTC
CASSSNNEQFF
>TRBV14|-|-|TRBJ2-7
TGTGCCAGCGGTCCTAGGGGGTCCTACGAGCAGTACTTC
CASGPRGSYEQYF
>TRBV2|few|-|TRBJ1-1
TGTGCCAGCAAGAAGAGGAACACTGAAGCTTTCTTT
CASKKRNTEAFF
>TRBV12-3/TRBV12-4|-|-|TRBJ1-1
TGTGCCAGCAGGGCGACAGTTAGCACTGAAGCTTTCTTT
CASRATVSTEAFF
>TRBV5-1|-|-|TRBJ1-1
TGCGCCAGCAGCTTGGGTAGCAGTTCTACGGCTTTCTTT
CASSLGSSSTAFF
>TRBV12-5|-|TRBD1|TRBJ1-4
TGTGCTAGTGGTTTGGGACAGGGGGCGAAAAAACTGTTTTTT
CASGLGQGAKKLFF
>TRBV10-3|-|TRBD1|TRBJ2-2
TGTGCCATCAGTGAGTCGCCAGGGGGCTCCACCGGGGAGCTGTTTTTT
CAISESPGGSTGELFF
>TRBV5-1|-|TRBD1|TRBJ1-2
TGCGCCAGCAGCATAGGACAGGGGCTCTATGGCTACACCTTC
CASSIGQGLYGYTF
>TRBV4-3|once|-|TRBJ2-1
TGCGCCAGCAGCCAAGATTTTGTAAAAGTGGCAGGGGGGTCCTACAATGAGCAGTTCTTC
CASSQDFVKVAGGSYNEQFF
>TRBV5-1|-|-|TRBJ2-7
TGCGCCAGCAGGGACAACGGCGAAATTCAGTACTTC
CASRDNGEIQYF
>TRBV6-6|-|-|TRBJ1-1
TGTGCCAGCAGACCCATACAGGGACAGAACACTGAAGCTTTCTTT
CASRPIQGQNTEAFF
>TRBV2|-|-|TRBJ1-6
TGTGCCAGCGCGACCTCCACAGGGCAGGCCCCCCTCCACTTT
CASATSTGQAPLHF
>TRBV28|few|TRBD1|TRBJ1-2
TGTGCCAGCAGTTCCGGACAGGGGGCCTTCCTAAACTATGGCTACACCTTC
CASSSGQGAFLNYGYTF
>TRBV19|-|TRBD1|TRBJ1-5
TGTGCCAGTAGTATAGGGACAGGTCACCAGCCCCAGCATTTT
CASSIGTGHQPQHF
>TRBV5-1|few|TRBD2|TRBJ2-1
TGCGCCAGCAGCGCCCGACTAGCGGGGGGTACCAATGAGCAGTTCTTC
CASSARLAGGTNEQFF
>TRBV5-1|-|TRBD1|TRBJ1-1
TGCGCCACCAAACAGGGGGCAACGAACACTGAAGCTTTCTTT
CATKQGATNTEAFF
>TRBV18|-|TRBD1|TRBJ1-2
TGTGCCAGCTCACTCGGGACAGTCTATGGCTACACCTTC
CASSLGTVYGYTF
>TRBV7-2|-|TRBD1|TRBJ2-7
TGTGCCAGCAGCCGCGCCGGGACAGGGACACCCGAGCAGTACTTC
CASSRAGTGTPEQYF
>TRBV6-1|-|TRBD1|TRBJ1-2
TGTGCCAGCAGTGAACACGGACAGGGAGACTATGGCTACACCTTC
CASSEHGQGDYGYTF